This T cell receptor beta chain came from a study of T cell changes during pregnancy in multiple sclerosis. This clone was observed a single time. The CDR3 covers 17 residues. From germline, CDR1 is LGHNA and CDR2 YNFKEQ. The V and J ends lost 0 bases and 0 bases respectively, with 13 bases between them. Some clones are missing from TCRdb's copy, which holds only in-frame ones; the method was immunoSEQ multiplex PCR. The profile shows approximately 92,000 clones, approximately 92% of them singletons. The rearrangement joins TRBV4-2 to TRBJ2-3, with D perhaps matching TRBD2 (6 bases). The receptor's source is a female donor with multiple sclerosis, enrolled in a pregnancy study. This material consisted of peripheral blood, taken in the first trimester of pregnancy. The CDR3 DNA sequence: TGTGCCAGCAGCCAAGAGGAGGGCGGGATGAGCACAGATACGCAGTATTTT. This sequence encodes CASSQEEGGMSTDTQYF.